This T cell receptor (beta chain) was recorded in a study of CD8+ T cells in alopecia areata. Broader study findings: Scalp samples also contribute reads from the resident alphabeta T cells found in normal skin. Shared TCR sequences were less clear between patients than in mice, possibly partly from HLA diversity. Affected scalp, especially in alopecia totalis/universalis, had a higher clonality than normal scalp did.

Reverse transcription of extracted RNA yielded cDNA, which provided the sequencing template. Using immunoSEQ multiplex PCR, the repertoire was profiled, and TCRdb retains in-frame clones only, with some absent. The data show around 120,000 clones, roughly two thirds seen once. Between the trimmed V and J ends, which lost 4 bases and 0 bases, there was a span of 9 bases. Germline V gene sequence: CDR1 SQVTM, CDR2 ANQGSEA. CDR3 length: 13 amino acids. This clone occurred a few times. Its specificity is not known. Investigators sorted PBMCs to obtain both CD4+ and CD8+ T cells. This TCR was sampled from a human donor in good health. The V gene is TRBV29-1, the J gene TRBJ1-2; no reliable D call. Sequenced input: CD4+ T cells sorted from blood. The CDR3 DNA reads as TGCAGCGTTGGGGCACTACCTAACTATGGCTACACCTTC. This encodes CSVGALPNYGYTF.